The 2 T cell receptor beta chains below all came from one sample that was sequenced in a study of shared clonotypes between healthy human individuals. Data came from immunoSEQ multiplex PCR; TCRdb stores just in-frame clones and leaves some out. The sample includes around 2.1 million clones, more than 90% seen only once; the top ten take approximately 0.13%. The specimen was naive CD4+ T cells sorted from blood. Subset: CD45RA+ positively selected. The receptors derive from a man aged 18 to 29 in good health.

V usage is TRBV18 and J usage is TRBJ2-2, with D unresolved. Germline CDR1 and CDR2: KGHSH and LQKENI. The CDR3 is 14 amino acids. V was cut by 6 bases and J by 5 bases, with 13 bases left in between. DNA of the CDR3: TGTGCCAGCTCCCTTGACCCTGGGACCGGGGAGCTGTTTTTT. It is translated as CASSLDPGTGELFF.

The CDR3 DNA is TGTGCCAGCAGCGACCGGACAGGGGGATTCTACGAGCAGTACTTC. Protein: CASSDRTGGFYEQYF. This chain connects TRBV28 to TRBJ2-7; 10 positions agree with TRBD1. Germline V gene data show CDR1 as MDHEN and CDR2 as SYDVKM. The CDR3 consists of 15 residues. Trimming took 6 bases from V and 3 from J; bases not matched to a gene: 8.